These 25 T cell receptor beta chains were all obtained from the same sample, sequenced in a study of cytomegalovirus exposure and HLA in healthy donors. Primers included in the PCR were 60 Vbeta and 13 Jbeta primers. Clones were read by immunoSEQ multiplex PCR, and TCRdb kept only the in-frame ones, dropping some. The sample carries under 200,000 clones, roughly 80% recorded once. Sequenced material: PBMCs. The source is a man aged 45 to 65 in good health and CMV-seropositive.

The gene calls are TRBV10-3 and TRBJ1-5; unclear D gene. This CDR3 has 13 amino acids. Trimming stripped 2 bases from V and 7 bases from J, with 9 bases between. Germline V gene lookup returns CDR1 ENHRY and CDR2 SYGVKD. CDR3 bases: TGTGCCATCAGTGAGATAGTGGGCCAGCCCCAGCATTTT. Translated, it gives CAISEIVGQPQHF.

The genes are TRBV18 and TRBJ2-3; the match to TRBD2 covers 7 bases. CDR1 is KGHSH, CDR2 LQKENI, per germline. The CDR3 extends over 15 amino acids. The V gene end was trimmed by 2 bases and the J gene end by 4 bases; junction bases not matched to a gene: 6. CDR3 protein: CASSPNAGVADTQYF. As DNA, the CDR3 is TGTGCCAGCTCACCAAACGCGGGGGTGGCAGATACGCAGTATTTT.

The chain has TRBV6-5 and TRBJ2-2; TRBD1 agrees at 8 bases. Germline-derived CDR1 and CDR2 are MNHEY and SVGAGI. The CDR3 loop spans 15 amino acids. V shed 6 bases, J shed 1 base, and the junction held 4 bases outside the gene matches. This CDR3 is CASSGQGVNTGELFF. In DNA form, the CDR3 reads TGTGCCAGCAGCGGACAGGGAGTGAACACCGGGGAGCTGTTTTTT.

This chain uses TRBV2 with TRBJ2-7; 7 positions agree with TRBD2. J lost 0 bases, V lost 2 bases, and 4 bases had no gene match. This CDR3 is 15 amino acids long. Germline V gives CDR1 SNHLY, CDR2 FYNNEI. The CDR3 loop reads CASSERRGSSYEQYF. The CDR3 DNA sequence: TGTGCCAGCAGTGAACGGCGCGGGAGCTCCTACGAGCAGTACTTC.

The rearrangement joins TRBV30 to TRBJ2-1; TRBD2 matches 8 bases. With V trimmed by 2 bases and J by 10 bases, 1 base remained unmatched. Germline V gene data show CDR1 as GTSNPN and CDR2 as SVGIG (reference sequence). This CDR3 is built from 11 residues. This CDR3 is CAWSRLAEQFF. In DNA form, the CDR3 reads TGTGCCTGGAGTCGACTAGCGGAGCAGTTCTTC.

The V and J genes are TRBV21-1 and TRBJ2-6; the DNA was not compared with TRBD2, the D call given in the table. TRBV21-1 is assigned pseudogene status. The CDR3 extends over 20 amino acids. The CDR3 sequence is CASRTHWFGPEASGANVLTF. The CDR3 nucleotides are TGTGCCAGCAGAACCCACTGGTTCGGCCCGGAGGCGTCTGGGGCCAACGTCCTGACTTTC.

The J gene is TRBJ2-5, the V gene TRBV18; TRBD1 matches 7 bases. This CDR3 region has 15 residues. Germline CDR1 KGHSH, CDR2 LQKENI. J was trimmed by 5 bases and V by 1 base; bases with no gene match: 7. The CDR3 nucleotides read TGTGCCAGCTCACCACGTCAGGGGGTAAGGGAGACCCAGTACTTC. Translated: CASSPRQGVRETQYF.

The genes are TRBV7-8 and TRBJ1-2, with TRBD1 identical over 7 bases. There are 15 residues in the CDR3. Losses at the gene ends were 0 bases for V and 8 bases for J; bases not matched to a gene: 9. CDR1 and CDR2 (germline): SGHVS, FQNEAQ. CDR3 sequence (DNA): TGTGCCAGCAGCTTAGCCGAGGGGGCACCTTCGGGCTACACCTTC. Residues: CASSLAEGAPSGYTF. Combining the CDR3 with reference TRBV7-8 and TRBJ1-2 gives the whole variable domain GAGVSQSPRYKVAKRGQDVALRCDPISGHVSLFWYQQALGQGPEFLTYFQNEAQLDKSGLPSDRFFAERPEGSVSTLKIQRTQQEDSAVYLCASSLAEGAPSGYTFGSGTRLTVV.

As DNA, the CDR3 is TGTGCCAGCGCGGGGACCTCACCCCTCCACTTT. Translated: CASAGTSPLHF. The V and J genes are TRBV28 and TRBJ1-6; perhaps TRBD1 as D (5 bases). The CDR3 sequence is 11 residues long. The V gene's germline CDR1 is MDHEN and CDR2 SYDVKM. V gave up 8 bases and J gave up 10 bases, with 9 bases separating them. The complete variable domain, with remaining parts taken from reference TRBV28 and TRBJ1-6, reads DVKVTQSSRYLVKRTGEKVFLECVQDMDHENMFWYRQDPGLGLRLIYFSYDVKMKEKGDIPEGYSVSREKKERFSLILESASTNQTSMYLCASAGTSPLHFGNGTRLTVT.

The chain recombines TRBV4-1 with TRBJ2-7; D is possibly TRBD2 (6 bases). Trimming removed 1 base from V and 4 bases from J, with 14 bases in between. Germline lookup yields CDR1 MGHRA and CDR2 YSYEKL. This CDR3 has 15 amino acids. The CDR3 is CASSQGGTAGYEQYF. The CDR3 DNA reads TGCGCCAGCAGCCAAGGGGGGACGGCGGGATACGAGCAGTACTTC.

Comments on this clone: The same CDR3 is also encoded by other DNA sequences in this sample. This sequence joins TRBV11-2 and TRBJ1-2; no clear D gene. Germline V CDR1 and CDR2: SGHAT, FQNNGV. CDR3 length: 12 amino acids. Trimming took off 4 bases at V and 6 bases at J, with 9 bases between the two ends. The CDR3 DNA reads TGTGCCAGCAGCTGGGCCGGGGATGGCTACACCTTC. Its translation: CASSWAGDGYTF.

This rearrangement joins TRBV4-3 to TRBJ2-2; a weak D match, TRBD1 (5 bases). Germline V CDR1 and CDR2: LGHNA, YSLEER. The length of the CDR3 is 13 residues. Trimming removed 1 base from V and 5 bases from J, with 5 bases in between. The CDR3 DNA follows: TGCGCCAGCAGCCAAGCAGGGACCGGGGAGCTGTTTTTT. Its protein is CASSQAGTGELFF.

The CDR3 spells CTSSRPPAGGPRNEQFF. The CDR3 DNA is TGCACCAGCAGTCGCCCCCCAGCGGGGGGGCCGCGGAATGAGCAGTTCTTC. The gene calls are TRBV1 and TRBJ2-1; the table's TRBD2 call for D was not verified on the DNA. TRBV1 is a pseudogene locus. CDR3 length: 17 amino acids.

The chain joins TRBV28 to TRBJ1-5, with TRBD1 matching 7 bases. The V segment lost 5 bases and the J segment 1 base; nucleotides outside the gene matches: 5. The CDR3 length is 15 residues. Looked up from germline, CDR1 is MDHEN and CDR2 is SYDVKM. The CDR3 bases are TGTGCCAGCAGTCCAAGGGGGCAGAGCAATCAGCCCCAGCATTTT. Its translation: CASSPRGQSNQPQHF.

Concerning this clone itself: At one of its ends the junction is not consistent with the germline gene, which may arise from a read error. The DNA of the CDR3 is TGTGCCAGCAGCTTAGCAGTGACGGAAAACTATGGCCACACCTTC. Translating it yields CASSLAVTENYGHTF. The chain employs TRBV7-2 and TRBJ1-2; D gene uncertain. The germline V gene encodes CDR1 SGHTA and CDR2 FQGNSA. The CDR3 spans 15 residues.

This clone was recorded a few times. This chain links TRBV7-9 with TRBJ2-7; D possibly corresponds to TRBD2 (5 bases). Trimming left V 1 base short and J 7 bases short, with 14 bases between. Germline V gene data show CDR1 as SEHNR and CDR2 as FQNEAQ (reference sequence). This CDR3 has 14 residues. The CDR3 reads CASSLGRDRREQYF. The CDR3 DNA follows: TGTGCCAGCAGCTTAGGCCGGGATCGCCGGGAGCAGTACTTC.

The gene calls are TRBV10-3 and TRBJ2-5; possible D gene TRBD2, 5 bases. Germline lookup yields CDR1 ENHRY and CDR2 SYGVKD. This CDR3 is 15 amino acids long. The V gene lost 2 bases and the J gene lost 7 bases, with 17 bases spanning the gap. CDR3 sequence reads: CAISEVTTFGGTQYF. The CDR3 nucleotides read TGTGCCATCAGTGAGGTGACTACCTTTGGCGGGACCCAGTACTTC.

The rearrangement links TRBV30 to TRBJ1-6; 7 bases align to TRBD1. J was trimmed by 7 bases and V by 0 bases; bases with no gene match: 9. This CDR3 comprises 16 residues. CDR1 is GTSNPN, CDR2 SVGIG, per germline (reference sequence). The CDR3 spells CAWSVRGGGRNSPLHF. The CDR3 DNA reads as TGTGCCTGGAGTGTACGAGGAGGGGGCAGGAATTCACCCCTCCACTTT.

This sequence joins TRBV5-5 and TRBJ2-3, with 9 bases matching TRBD1. Trimming removed 2 bases from V and 7 bases from J; junction bases left unmatched: 8. CDR1 is SGHKS and CDR2 is YYEKEE in the germline V gene (reference sequence). This CDR3 is built from 15 residues. The CDR3 is CASSFPGQGTHTQYF. The CDR3 DNA reads as TGTGCCAGCAGCTTTCCGGGACAGGGTACTCATACGCAGTATTTT.

The V gene is TRBV29-1, the J gene TRBJ1-2; TRBD1 matches at 10 bases. CDR3 length: 15 residues. Trimming at V came to 4 bases and at J to 4 bases, leaving 9 bases not matched to a gene. Germline V gives CDR1 SQVTM, CDR2 ANQGSEA. CDR3 amino acids: CSVAHGTGAAYGYTF. CDR3 bases: TGCAGCGTTGCTCACGGGACAGGGGCCGCCTATGGCTACACCTTC.

The CDR3 here is CAWRRYGGTDTQYF. Written as DNA, the CDR3 is TGTGCCTGGAGGCGGTACGGGGGGACGGATACGCAGTATTTT. The chain links TRBV30 to TRBJ2-3; 7 bases line up with TRBD2. The trim removed 3 bases at V and 6 bases at J, leaving 9 bases unmatched. The CDR3 is 14 amino acids. Germline V gene lookup returns CDR1 GTSNPN and CDR2 SVGIG (reference sequence).

This clone was counted a few times. The chain combines TRBV27 with TRBJ2-1, with 11 bases fitting TRBD2. The CDR3 has 13 amino acids. CDR1 MNHEY and CDR2 SMNVEV come from the germline V gene (reference sequence). Trimming at V came to 8 bases and at J to 6 bases, leaving 3 bases not matched to a gene. CDR3 nucleotide sequence: TGTGCCAGCGGGACTAGCGGACTCAATGAGCAGTTCTTC. Translated: CASGTSGLNEQFF.

The V and J genes are TRBV7-6 and TRBJ2-4, with 13 bases aligning to TRBD2. CDR1 and CDR2 from the germline V gene are SGHVS and FNYEAQ. The trim removed 1 base at V and 2 bases at J, leaving 11 bases unmatched. The CDR3 loop spans 20 amino acids. DNA for the CDR3: TGTGCCAGCAGCTTAGTTCCCGGACTAGCGGGAGAGTTTTCCAAAAACATTCAGTACTTC. It translates to CASSLVPGLAGEFSKNIQYF. The full variable domain, rest sourced from reference TRBV7-6 and TRBJ2-4, is GAGVSQSPRYKVTKRGQDVALRCDPISGHVSLYWYRQALGQGPEFLTYFNYEAQQDKSGLPNDRFSAERPEGSISTLTIQRTEQRDSAMYRCASSLVPGLAGEFSKNIQYFGAGTRLSVL.

The rearrangement joins TRBV7-6 to TRBJ1-3; no clear D. The CDR3 has 13 amino acids. Germline V lookup: CDR1 SGHVS, CDR2 FNYEAQ. Between the trimmed V and J ends, which lost 5 bases and 9 bases, there was a span of 14 bases. The CDR3 region is CASSPTTVGTIYF. The DNA of the CDR3 is TGTGCCAGCAGCCCTACGACTGTCGGCACCATATATTTT.

This chain joins TRBV5-1 and TRBJ2-1; 8 bases fit TRBD1. CDR1 and CDR2 from the germline V gene are SGHRS and YFSETQ. The CDR3 totals 12 residues. Germline trimming cut 3 bases from V and 11 bases from J; bases unmatched to any gene: 4. This chain's CDR3 is CASSSGQGQQFF. The CDR3 coding sequence is TGCGCCAGCAGCTCCGGACAGGGTCAGCAGTTCTTC.